The sequence of this T cell receptor beta chain was determined in a study of CXCR3-negative and CXCR3-positive naive CD8 T cells. Study conclusions and caveats: Similar levels of surface CD5 were seen between naive subsets; TCR strength was inferred from TRB CDR3 properties. More hydrophobic TRB CDR3s occurred in CXCR3-positive than in CXCR3-negative naive cells. Similar TRBV-TRBJ usage was seen in naive cells (both CXCR3-negative and CXCR3-positive), but memory cells differed.

With regard to this clonotype: The target antigen is unknown.

From germline, CDR1 is MRHNA and CDR2 SNTAGT. The CDR3 length is 18 residues. Each TRB cDNA library was prepared by 5' RACE (with UMI labels). Reprocessing the 5' RACE reads, TCRdb reports a single entry for every CDR3 protein and omits DNA. Its listing shows about 24,000 distinct CDR3 sequences. This sequence originates from a human donor in good health. Some clones in this sample may be carry-over from other donors' samples. Material for sequencing was naive CXCR3- CD8+ T cells from blood. Subset here: CD45RO-CCR7+CD27+CD95- naive CD8+ T cells lacking CXCR3 (TNR3-). This chain connects TRBV6-4 to TRBJ2-1; checking the TCRdb D call of TRBD2 is not possible without DNA. This chain's CDR3 is CASSDSHTGTSDYNEQFF.